The 4 T cell receptor beta chains below come from one sample, sequenced in a study of blood T cell repertoires in COVID-19. Data came from immunoSEQ multiplex PCR; TCRdb stores just in-frame clones and leaves some out. This table has around 270,000 clones, around nine tenths appearing once. The sample consisted of peripheral blood. The receptors stem from a man in his forties who had recovered from COVID-19.

The rearrangement joins TRBV5-8 to TRBJ2-5, with 10 bases aligning to TRBD2. The CDR3 extends over 16 amino acids. V trimming: 0 bases; J trimming: 4 bases; junction bases outside the gene matches: 6. Germline CDR1 and CDR2: SGHTS and YDEGEE. This CDR3 reads CASSLEAGGLGETQYF. The CDR3 coding sequence is TGTGCCAGCAGCTTGGAAGCGGGGGGGCTGGGAGAGACCCAGTACTTC.

The J gene is TRBJ1-2, the V gene TRBV30; 8 bases are a match to TRBD1. Trimming at V came to 6 bases and at J to 8 bases, leaving 17 bases not matched to a gene. The germline V gene encodes CDR1 GTSNPN and CDR2 SVGIG (reference sequence). The CDR3 is 15 residues long. CDR3 in DNA: TGTGCCTGCCCGGGACAGGCCCAGATTCTTTACGGCTACACCTTC. Translating it yields CACPGQAQILYGYTF. Filled out from reference TRBV30 and TRBJ1-2, the complete variable domain reads SQTIHQWPATLVQPVGSPLSLECTVEGTSNPNLYWYRQAAGRGLQLLFYSVGIGQISSEVPQNLSASRPQDRQFILSSKKLLLSDSGFYLCACPGQAQILYGYTFGSGTRLTVV.

This clone was seen more than once but under ten times. The chain joins TRBV29-1 to TRBJ2-1; a possible D gene is TRBD1 (5 bases). This CDR3 region has 16 residues. Germline V gene sequence: CDR1 SQVTM, CDR2 ANQGSEA. Deletions cut 3 bases from V and 4 bases from J, with 19 bases between. Here the CDR3 reads CSVEGGDSGQYNEQFF. Written as DNA, the CDR3 is TGCAGCGTTGAGGGCGGTGACAGTGGACAATACAATGAGCAGTTCTTC.

In regard to this clone: Other nucleotide sequences from this sample produce the same CDR3. The chain links TRBV4-3 to TRBJ2-7; 11 positions agree with TRBD2. The CDR3 sequence is 15 residues long. Trimming cost V 1 base and J 4 bases; bases outside gene matches: 3. The V gene's germline CDR1 is LGHNA and CDR2 YSLEER. CDR3 sequence (DNA): TGCGCCAGCAGCCAAGTGGCTAGCGGGAGGTACGAGCAGTACTTC. As protein: CASSQVASGRYEQYF.